The entry below describes one TCR beta chain. Assay: immunoSEQ multiplex PCR; the TCRdb copy retains only in-frame clones and omits some. The sample has 70,000 to 80,000 clones, around 78% seen once; the top ten hold roughly 40%. The sample is drawn from a study of cytotoxic CD8 clonotypes in ibrutinib-treated CLL. The source of approximately 1.9 micrograms of genomic DNA for TCR beta libraries was cryopreserved PBMCs. The CDR3 contains 14 residues. V trimming: 4 bases; J trimming: 5 bases; junction bases outside the gene matches: 7. The germline CDR1 and CDR2 sequences are SGHRS and YFSETQ. The sample here was PBMCs, taken after 24 months of ibrutinib treatment. The chain has TRBV5-1 and TRBJ1-1; the match to TRBD1 covers 8 bases. The clonotype comes from a human donor with chronic lymphocytic leukemia. The CDR3 coding sequence is TGCGCCAGCAGCGCAGCCAGGGGGCGGACTGAAGCTTTCTTT. Amino acid sequence: CASSAARGRTEAFF.